A selection of T cell receptor beta chains follows, all from one sample in a study of CD8+CD57+ T cells in acquired aplastic anemia. A single record per CDR3 protein comes from TCRdb applying MiXCR to the reads. The data hold 200,000 to 250,000 distinct CDR3 sequences, with around 45% observed a single time. The sample taken for sequencing was sorted CD4+, CD8+, or CD8+CD57+ T cells (not recorded which) from PBMCs. The receptors originated from a human donor with aplastic anemia. CDR3s include the opening cysteine and the closing phenylalanine or tryptophan. The order of the fields is V gene, J gene, clone size, CDR3 protein. Clone sizes are given selectively: once, few, many, or a class where the clone is expanded.

TRBV6-2/TRBV6-3	TRBJ2-7	few	CASSPDRGFDEQYF
TRBV7-9	TRBJ2-4	-	CASSWPPGGATKTIQYF
TRBV29-1	TRBJ2-7	-	CSVERDRGADYEQYF
TRBV10-3	TRBJ1-5	-	CASSPTRNQPQHF
TRBV9	TRBJ2-3	-	CASTSGRTPSTDTQYF
TRBV2	TRBJ1-5	-	CASGPPGNSNQPQHF
TRBV5-1	TRBJ2-1	many	CASSLVPPDNEQFF
TRBV7-3	TRBJ2-7	-	CASSLVSASYEQYF
TRBV7-7	TRBJ2-7	-	CASSLGSGINYEQYF
TRBV9	TRBJ2-7	many	CASGPIAGTYEQYF
TRBV7-9	TRBJ2-2	many	CASSHSPGQIRTGDTGELFF
TRBV4-2	TRBJ1-1	many	CASSHSEGVGTEAFF
TRBV7-9	TRBJ1-1	once	CASSFYGAGIGEAFF
TRBV7-3	TRBJ2-7	-	CASSLLGQVAFYEQYF
TRBV27	TRBJ1-2	-	CASSLSIQDGYTF
TRBV11-2	TRBJ2-1	many	CASSLRAGHEQFF
TRBV25-1	TRBJ2-2	-	CASSESVELFF
TRBV7-6	TRBJ1-1	many	CASSLATQGAPDTERGEAFF
TRBV20-1	TRBJ2-1	few	CSARDLGLAGLTSSYNEQFF
TRBV19	TRBJ2-7	-	CASSIGRRSSYEQYF
TRBV5-5	TRBJ1-1	many	CASSLGQSTEAFF
TRBV7-9	TRBJ1-1	many	CASSLGVTTNTEAFF
TRBV28	TRBJ1-2	-	CASSQGGTGYGYTF
TRBV9	TRBJ2-4	-	CASSVDGGPGAKNIQYF
TRBV24-1	TRBJ1-6	-	CATSEGDIHRGSPLHF